The clone carrying this TCR beta chain has a count of ten or more. Its specificity is not known. This sample stems from a study of CD8 T cells in ankylosing spondylitis. The V and J ends lost 0 bases and 1 base respectively, with 7 bases between them. The CDR3 is 14 amino acids. CDR1 and CDR2 from the germline V gene are SGHRS and YFSETQ. General study findings and limits: A motif of eight highly homologous TCR beta variants was seen as apparently characteristic of ankylosing spondylitis blood. In ankylosing spondylitis patients, matched synovial fluid reportedly showed significant enrichment of disease-linked clones.

MiXCR, run by TCRdb on the 5' RACE reads, gives a single entry per CDR3 protein. This table has about 160,000 distinct CDR3 sequences, around 19% appearing once. The sequence was collected from a male donor with ankylosing spondylitis or in good health (not recorded which). The chain links TRBV5-1 to TRBJ1-1; maybe TRBD1 (6 bases). Source material: blood, either unsorted or a sorted T cell fraction (not recorded which). The CDR3 here is CASSLAGANTEAFF. DNA of the CDR3: TGCGCCAGCAGCTTGGCGGGGGCGAACACTGAAGCTTTCTTT.